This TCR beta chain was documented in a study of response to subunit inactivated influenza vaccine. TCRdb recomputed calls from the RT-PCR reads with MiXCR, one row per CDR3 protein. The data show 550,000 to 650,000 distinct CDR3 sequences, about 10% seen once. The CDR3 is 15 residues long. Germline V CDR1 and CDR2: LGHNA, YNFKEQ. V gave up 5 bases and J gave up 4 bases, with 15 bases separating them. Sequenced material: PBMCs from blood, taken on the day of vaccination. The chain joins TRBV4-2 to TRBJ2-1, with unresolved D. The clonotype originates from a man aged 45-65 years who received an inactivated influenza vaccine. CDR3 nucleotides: TGTGCCAGCAGCACTGGCTCGTACACATACAATGAGCAGTTCTTC. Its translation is CASSTGSYTYNEQFF.